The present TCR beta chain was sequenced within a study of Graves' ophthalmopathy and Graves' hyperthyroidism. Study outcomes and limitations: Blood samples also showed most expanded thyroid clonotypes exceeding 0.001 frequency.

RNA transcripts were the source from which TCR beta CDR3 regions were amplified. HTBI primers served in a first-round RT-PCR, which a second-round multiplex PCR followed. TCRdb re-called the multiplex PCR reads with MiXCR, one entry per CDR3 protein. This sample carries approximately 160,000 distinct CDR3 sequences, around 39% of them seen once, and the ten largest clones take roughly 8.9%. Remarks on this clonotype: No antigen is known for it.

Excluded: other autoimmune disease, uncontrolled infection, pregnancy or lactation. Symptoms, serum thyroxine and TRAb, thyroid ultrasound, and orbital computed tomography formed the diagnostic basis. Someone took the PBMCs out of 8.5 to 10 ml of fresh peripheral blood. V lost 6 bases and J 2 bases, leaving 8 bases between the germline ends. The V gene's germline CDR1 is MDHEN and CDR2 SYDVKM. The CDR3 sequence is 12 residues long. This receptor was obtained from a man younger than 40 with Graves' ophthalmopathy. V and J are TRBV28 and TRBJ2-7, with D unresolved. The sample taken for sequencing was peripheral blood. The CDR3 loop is CASSPNAYEQYF. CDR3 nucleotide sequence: TGTGCCAGCAGCCCAAATGCCTACGAGCAGTACTTC.